The rows below give T cell receptor beta chains drawn from one sample of a study of T cells in Graves' hyperthyroidism and ophthalmopathy. TCRdb re-called the multiplex PCR reads through MiXCR, storing one row per CDR3 protein. The sample carries roughly 500,000 distinct CDR3 sequences, 11% to 15% recorded once. The sample taken for sequencing was blood. These receptors all come from a woman under 40 with Graves' hyperthyroidism that later progressed to Graves' ophthalmopathy. Both conserved end residues are part of each CDR3. D genes are given only for firm matches. Only some rows state a clone size, as once, few, many or a class for expanded clones.

D gene,J gene,clone size,V gene,CDR3 protein,CDR3 DNA
.,TRBJ2-5,many,TRBV12-3/TRBV12-4,CASSLSGKTQYF,TGTGCCAGCAGTCTGTCCGGGAAGACCCAGTACTTC
.,TRBJ2-1,.,TRBV7-9,CASRPQGPASVPLDEQFF,TGTGCCAGCCGACCACAAGGGCCCGCTAGCGTCCCCTTGGATGAGCAGTTCTTC
.,TRBJ2-1,many,TRBV20-1,CSARWQQWEQFF,TGCAGTGCTAGATGGCAGCAGTGGGAGCAGTTCTTC
TRBD1,TRBJ1-1,many,TRBV29-1,CSVDRGTEAFF,TGCAGCGTTGACAGGGGGACTGAAGCTTTCTTT
.,TRBJ1-2,few,TRBV5-6,CASSLYYGTGPSTNYGYTF,TGTGCCAGCAGCTTGTACTATGGTACAGGGCCCTCCACTAACTATGGCTACACCTTC
.,TRBJ2-3,many,TRBV5-1,CASSLSSGTDTQYF,TGCGCCAGCAGCTTGTCTAGCGGCACAGATACGCAGTATTTT
.,TRBJ2-1,few,TRBV11-3,CASSWWDTRNSYNEQFF,TGTGCCAGCAGCTGGTGGGACACCCGAAACTCCTACAATGAGCAGTTCTTC
.,TRBJ1-3,many,TRBV12-3/TRBV12-4,CASSYGHNSGNTIYF,TGTGCCAGCAGTTACGGACACAACTCTGGAAACACCATATATTTT
.,TRBJ2-3,.,TRBV27,CASTLGHLTDTQYF,TGTGCCAGCACCTTGGGCCACCTCACAGATACGCAGTATTTT
TRBD2,TRBJ2-5,many,TRBV6-2/TRBV6-3,CASSYGLAGVGETQYF,TGTGCCAGCAGTTACGGACTAGCGGGAGTAGGGGAGACCCAGTACTTC
.,TRBJ2-3,many,TRBV10-3,CAISGRSTSTDTQYF,TGTGCCATCAGTGGCCGGAGTACCAGCACAGATACGCAGTATTTT
.,TRBJ2-7,many,TRBV28,CASSLYRTYEQYF,TGTGCCAGCAGCCTGTACAGGACCTACGAGCAGTACTTC
TRBD1,TRBJ1-2,few,TRBV6-5,CASSYSVSGGKGYGYTF,TGTGCCAGCAGTTACTCAGTTTCAGGGGGCAAGGGCTATGGCTACACCTTC
TRBD1,TRBJ1-4,many,TRBV29-1,CSVNPTGGMEKLFF,TGCAGCGTTAACCCGACAGGGGGCATGGAAAAACTGTTTTTT
TRBD2,TRBJ2-2,few,TRBV7-9,CASSLGTSSGGELFF,TGTGCCAGCAGCTTAGGGACTAGTTCCGGCGGGGAGCTGTTTTTT
TRBD2,TRBJ2-7,many,TRBV28,CASSFLAATYEQYF,TGTGCCAGCAGTTTCCTAGCGGCCACCTACGAGCAGTACTTC
.,TRBJ2-7,many,TRBV6-1,CASSDGFLTYEQYF,TGTGCCAGCAGTGATGGGTTTCTGACCTACGAGCAGTACTTC
.,TRBJ1-1,many,TRBV18,CASSADKMNTEAFF,TGTGCCAGCTCAGCGGACAAAATGAACACTGAAGCTTTCTTT
.,TRBJ2-3,.,TRBV29-1,CSVAQTVAEDTQYF,TGCAGCGTAGCCCAGACAGTCGCGGAAGATACGCAGTATTTT
TRBD2,TRBJ2-7,few,TRBV19,CASSMGLAYEQYF,TGTGCCAGTAGTATGGGACTAGCTTACGAGCAGTACTTC
.,TRBJ1-5,many,TRBV30,CAWEEDHNQPQHF,TGTGCCTGGGAGGAGGACCATAATCAGCCCCAGCATTTT
.,TRBJ2-2,many,TRBV7-9,CASSSFRDGELFF,TGTGCCAGCAGCTCTTTTCGAGACGGGGAGCTGTTTTTT
.,TRBJ2-1,many,TRBV11-2,CASSAIRHEQFF,TGTGCCAGCAGCGCAATAAGGCATGAGCAGTTCTTC
TRBD1,TRBJ1-1,many,TRBV19,CASSIPTQGGITNTEAFF,TGTGCCAGTAGTATACCCACCCAGGGGGGTATTACGAACACTGAAGCTTTCTTT
.,TRBJ1-1,.,TRBV28,CASSLYRVGTEAFF,TGTGCCAGCAGTTTATACAGGGTAGGCACTGAAGCTTTCTTT
.,TRBJ2-5,few,TRBV7-2,CASSPALREYQETQYF,TGTGCCAGCAGCCCAGCGCTCAGGGAGTACCAAGAGACCCAGTACTTC
.,TRBJ2-3,many,TRBV24-1,CATSDSTTPNTQYF,TGTGCCACCAGTGATTCGACTACCCCAAATACGCAGTATTTT
TRBD2,TRBJ2-1,many,TRBV6-2/TRBV6-3,CASSRRLAGLNPYNEQFF,TGTGCCAGCAGCCGTAGACTAGCGGGACTTAACCCCTACAATGAGCAGTTCTTC
TRBD2,TRBJ2-7,many,TRBV20-1,CSAVEGTSVYEQYF,TGCAGTGCTGTTGAGGGGACTAGCGTCTACGAGCAGTACTTC
.,TRBJ2-5,.,TRBV3-1,CAVRTRRGQETQYF,TGTGCCGTACGGACACGAAGGGGTCAAGAGACCCAGTACTTC
.,TRBJ1-4,.,TRBV20-1,CSARIPGLSLEKLFF,TGCAGTGCGCGTATACCGGGGCTAAGCCTTGAAAAACTGTTTTTT
.,TRBJ1-5,many,TRBV12-3/TRBV12-4,CASSFSEGGNQPQHF,TGTGCCAGCAGTTTTTCCGAAGGAGGCAATCAGCCCCAGCATTTT
.,TRBJ2-7,few,TRBV27,CASWDTSYEQYF,TGTGCCAGTTGGGACACCTCCTACGAGCAGTACTTC
TRBD1,TRBJ1-2,few,TRBV9,CASSAGGGDGYTF,TGTGCCAGCAGCGCAGGGGGAGGGGACGGCTACACCTTC
.,TRBJ2-7,many,TRBV20-1,CSARDNEQYF,TGCAGTGCTAGAGATAACGAGCAGTACTTC
TRBD2,TRBJ2-3,few,TRBV28,CASRVGTSGSTDTQYF,TGTGCCAGCAGAGTAGGGACTAGTGGAAGCACAGATACGCAGTATTTT
.,TRBJ1-2,many,TRBV27,CASSGGQLWNYGYTF,TGTGCCAGCAGCGGAGGACAGCTTTGGAACTATGGCTACACCTTC
.,TRBJ1-6,.,TRBV7-2,CASSLGRVDSPLHF,TGTGCCAGCAGCTTAGGCAGGGTTGATTCACCCCTCCACTTT
.,TRBJ1-2,many,TRBV11-3,CASSLAGKDGYTF,TGTGCCAGCAGCTTGGCAGGGAAGGATGGCTACACCTTC
.,TRBJ2-3,.,TRBV11-2,CASSLRLSGGTDTQYF,TGTGCCAGCAGCTTACGGCTTAGCGGAGGCACAGATACGCAGTATTTT
TRBD2,TRBJ2-1,many,TRBV11-3,CASSLVLAGAGEQFF,TGTGCCAGCAGCTTAGTTCTAGCGGGAGCGGGGGAGCAGTTCTTC